The clone carrying this TCR beta chain was seen more than once but under ten times. What it recognizes is unknown. The record originates from a study of metastatic and nonmetastatic thyroid tumors. Turning to the study itself: Comparison of repertoires was carried out across blood and tumor or nodule tissue from malignant and benign thyroid patients.

Per the original methods: Construction of a distant-metastasis classifier for papillary thyroid cancer relied on CDR3 differences across clinicopathological groups. TCRdb re-clonotyped the PCR reads via MiXCR. The V and J calls follow TCRdb's processing rather than the paper's. The sample consists of approximately 50,000 clones, about 4.3% of them appearing once. Study-wide results and limits: The study reportedly found significantly higher TCR beta diversity in malignant thyroid tumors than benign nodules, in blood and tumor.

Thyroid surgery had not been preceded by any treatment in any patient. J gave up 4 bases and V 6 bases, and 1 base lay outside the gene matches. This CDR3 has 13 amino acids. CDR1 and CDR2 (germline): MNHNS, SASEGT. V usage is TRBV6-1 and J usage is TRBJ1-5; 9 nucleotides align to TRBD1. This TCR was sampled from a female donor with papillary thyroid cancer or a benign thyroid nodule (not recorded which). Some clones in this sample may be carry-over from other donors' samples. The sequenced sample consisted of blood. The CDR3: CASRTGGNQPQHF. CDR3 in DNA: TGTGCCAGCAGGACAGGGGGGAATCAGCCCCAGCATTTT.